A selection of T cell receptor beta chains follows, all from one sample in a study of cytomegalovirus exposure and HLA in healthy donors. Using immunoSEQ multiplex PCR, the repertoire was profiled, and TCRdb retains in-frame clones only, with some absent. The table includes over 65,000 clones, over 70% detected once. Sequencing used PBMCs. The origin of the receptors is a woman between 40 and 55 years old in good health and CMV-seronegative. The CDR3 runs from the conserved cysteine through the conserved F or W. The listing skips clone size in some rows; elsewhere it reads once, few, many or a size class.

TRBJ2-5,-,TRBV5-5,16,CASSSSLAGGQETQYF
TRBJ2-2,few,TRBV7-3,16,CASSPRDRGVAGELFF
TRBJ2-7,-,TRBV11-3,14,CASSLDPSGLIQYF
TRBJ2-1,-,TRBV11-2,11,CASQTGPEQFF
TRBJ1-1,-,TRBV20-1,11,CSAATGIEAFF
TRBJ2-7,-,TRBV28,15,CASSLWGSGTYEQYF
TRBJ1-3,-,TRBV6-5,16,CASSYSLATSGNTIYF
TRBJ2-4,-,TRBV1,15,CTSSPTGDYKNIQYF
TRBJ2-2,-,TRBV11-2,15,CASSLRGSDTGELFF
TRBJ1-1,-,TRBV5-1,14,CASSQGHSVPEAFF
TRBJ1-1,few,TRBV11-2,12,CASSLETGNAFF
TRBJ1-3,-,TRBV2,14,CASSETTTGNTIYF
TRBJ1-5,-,TRBV18,16,CASSQRVSQAGQPQHF
TRBJ2-1,-,TRBV7-8,14,CASSLGGGYNEQFF
TRBJ2-7,-,TRBV7-9,14,CASSLRRDSYEQYF
TRBJ2-1,once,TRBV4-1,17,CASSQRGLAGEYNEQFF
TRBJ1-1,-,TRBV30,15,CAWIPKGQGRTEAFF
TRBJ2-1,-,TRBV5-1,17,CASSPRTGGLGYNEQFF
TRBJ2-1,-,TRBV11-2,15,CASSSGGGLVAEQFF
TRBJ2-5,-,TRBV28,14,CASSFHGFQETQYF
TRBJ1-1,-,TRBV19,15,CASSMDLTRGTEAFF
TRBJ2-1,-,TRBV11-2,15,CASSFATGFYNEQFF
TRBJ1-3,-,TRBV5-1,15,CASSLEGQGGNTIYF
TRBJ1-3,-,TRBV5-1,14,CASRGTAAGNTIYF
TRBJ2-1,-,TRBV5-1,14,CASSGTSGSNEQFF
TRBJ1-1,few,TRBV18,16,CASSPPKAAGDTEAFF
TRBJ2-3,few,TRBV7-7,15,CASSTHGTTRDTQYF
TRBJ2-2,-,TRBV7-7,12,CASSPDRDELFF
TRBJ2-7,once,TRBV7-9,15,CASSPTVRGTGEQYF
TRBJ1-4,-,TRBV4-1,14,CASSQSGVGEKLFF
TRBJ2-1,-,TRBV6-4,16,CASSDSIGAGSNEQFF
TRBJ2-1,-,TRBV6-4,14,CASGEDSSYNEQFF
TRBJ1-1,-,TRBV19,13,CASSEGEDTEAFF
TRBJ1-5,few,TRBV19,13,CASAGTKNQPQHF
TRBJ2-1,few,TRBV2,13,CASNSGGAREQFF
TRBJ2-6,-,TRBV9,15,CASSTGTSGANVLTF
TRBJ1-1,once,TRBV30,16,CAWSKPRTRSDTEAFF
TRBJ2-1,-,TRBV5-8,15,CASSRKDRGYNEQFF
TRBJ2-1,-,TRBV7-9,16,CASSFLTSGANNEQFF
TRBJ2-7,-,TRBV28,15,CASSLWTSISYEQYF
TRBJ1-2,-,TRBV2,15,CASSNQREANYGYTF
TRBJ2-7,-,TRBV6-6,15,CASSYGRGEYYEQYF
TRBJ2-3,-,TRBV29-1,13,CSVRDASTDTQYF
TRBJ2-4,-,TRBV7-2,17,CASSPTTSGRLKNIQYF
TRBJ2-3,-,TRBV11-3,16,CASSFGGAASTDTQYF
TRBJ2-7,-,TRBV5-1,14,CASSEQGGSYGQYF
TRBJ1-2,-,TRBV2,16,CASSEGDPGLSYGYTF
TRBJ2-7,-,TRBV2,11,CAIQTGEEQYF
TRBJ2-7,-,TRBV7-9,13,CASSFGGGYEQYF
TRBJ1-2,-,TRBV7-3,13,CASSLDNNYGYTF
TRBJ1-1,-,TRBV28,13,CASTDSLITEAFF
TRBJ2-1,-,TRBV10-1,16,CASSGGAGGPGDEQFF
TRBJ2-7,-,TRBV30,13,CAWSAGWDYEQYF
TRBJ1-3,-,TRBV18,15,CASSPTGPPGNTIYF
TRBJ2-6,-,TRBV19,16,CASSSGGFTGANVLTF
TRBJ2-1,-,TRBV7-3,15,CASSPGGSSYNEQFF
TRBJ2-3,-,TRBV12-5,16,CASANSGGQGTDTQYF
TRBJ2-5,-,TRBV15,17,CATSRGRGGRTQETQYF